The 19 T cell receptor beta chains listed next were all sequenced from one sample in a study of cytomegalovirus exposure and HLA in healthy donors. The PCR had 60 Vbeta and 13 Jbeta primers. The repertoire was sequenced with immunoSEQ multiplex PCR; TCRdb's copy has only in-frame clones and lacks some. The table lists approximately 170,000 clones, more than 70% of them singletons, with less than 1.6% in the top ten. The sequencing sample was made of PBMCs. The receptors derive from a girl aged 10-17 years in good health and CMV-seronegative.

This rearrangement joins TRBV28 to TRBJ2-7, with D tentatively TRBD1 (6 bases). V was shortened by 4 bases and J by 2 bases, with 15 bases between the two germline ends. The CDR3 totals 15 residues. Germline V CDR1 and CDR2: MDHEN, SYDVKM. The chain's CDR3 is CASSSGGQPTYEQYF. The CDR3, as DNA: TGTGCCAGCAGTTCTGGAGGACAGCCAACCTACGAGCAGTACTTC.

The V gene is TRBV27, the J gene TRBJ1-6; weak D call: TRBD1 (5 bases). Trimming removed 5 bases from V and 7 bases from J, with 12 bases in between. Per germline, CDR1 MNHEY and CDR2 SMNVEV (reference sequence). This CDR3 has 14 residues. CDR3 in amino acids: CASSLTGKNSPLHF. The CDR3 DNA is TGTGCCAGCAGTCTCACAGGAAAGAATTCACCCCTCCACTTT.

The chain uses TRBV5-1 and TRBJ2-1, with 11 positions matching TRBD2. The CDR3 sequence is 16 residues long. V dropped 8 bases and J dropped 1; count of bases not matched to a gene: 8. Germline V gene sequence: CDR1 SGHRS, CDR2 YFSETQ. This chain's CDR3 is CASTGTSGKSYNEQFF. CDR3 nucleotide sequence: TGCGCCAGTACCGGGACTAGCGGCAAATCCTACAATGAGCAGTTCTTC.

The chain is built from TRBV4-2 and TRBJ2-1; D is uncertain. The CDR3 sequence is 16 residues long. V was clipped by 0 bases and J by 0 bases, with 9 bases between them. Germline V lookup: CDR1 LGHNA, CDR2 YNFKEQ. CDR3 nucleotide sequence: TGTGCCAGCAGCCAAGAAATAATCCTCTCCTACAATGAGCAGTTCTTC. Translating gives CASSQEIILSYNEQFF.

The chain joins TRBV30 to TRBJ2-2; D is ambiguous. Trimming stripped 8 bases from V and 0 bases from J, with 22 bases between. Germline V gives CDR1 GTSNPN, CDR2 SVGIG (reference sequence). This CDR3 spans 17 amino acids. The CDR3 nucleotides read TGTGCCCGAGGAGCAGCCCCAAGCCTTACGAACACCGGGGAGCTGTTTTTT. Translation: CARGAAPSLTNTGELFF.

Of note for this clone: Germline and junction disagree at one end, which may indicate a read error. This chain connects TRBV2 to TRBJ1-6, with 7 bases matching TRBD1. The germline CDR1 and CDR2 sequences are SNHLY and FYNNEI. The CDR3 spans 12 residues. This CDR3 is CASRDSDSPLHF. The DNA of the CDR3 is TGTGCTAGCAGGGACAGTGATTCACCCCTCCACTTT.

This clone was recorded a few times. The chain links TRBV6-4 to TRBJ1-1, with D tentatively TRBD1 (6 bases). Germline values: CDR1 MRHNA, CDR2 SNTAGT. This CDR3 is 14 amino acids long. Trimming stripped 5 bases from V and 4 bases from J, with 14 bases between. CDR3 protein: CASSPNAGVTEAFF. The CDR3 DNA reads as TGTGCCAGCAGTCCTAATGCAGGGGTCACTGAAGCTTTCTTT.

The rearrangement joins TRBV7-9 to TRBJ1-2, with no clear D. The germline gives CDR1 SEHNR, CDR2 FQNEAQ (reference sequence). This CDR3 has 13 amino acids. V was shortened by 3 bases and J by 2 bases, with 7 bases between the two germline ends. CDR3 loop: CASSFFLNYGYTF. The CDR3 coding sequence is TGTGCCAGCAGCTTCTTCCTAAACTATGGCTACACCTTC.

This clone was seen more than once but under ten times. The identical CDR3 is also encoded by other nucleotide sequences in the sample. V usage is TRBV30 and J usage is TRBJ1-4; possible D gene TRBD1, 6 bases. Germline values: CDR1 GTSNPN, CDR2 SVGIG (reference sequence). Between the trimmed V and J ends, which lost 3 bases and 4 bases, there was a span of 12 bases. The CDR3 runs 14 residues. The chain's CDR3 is CAWRRGGDNEKLFF. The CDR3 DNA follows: TGTGCCTGGAGGCGAGGGGGGGATAATGAAAAACTGTTTTTT.

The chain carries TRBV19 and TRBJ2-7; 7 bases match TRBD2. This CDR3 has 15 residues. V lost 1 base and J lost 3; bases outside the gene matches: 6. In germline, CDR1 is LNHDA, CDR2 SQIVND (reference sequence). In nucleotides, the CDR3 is TGTGCCAGTAGTATAGGCGGGGGACCTTTCTACGAGCAGTACTTC. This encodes CASSIGGGPFYEQYF.

CDR3 region: CASRPTNTGELFF. The CDR3 DNA sequence: TGTGCCAGCAGACCTACTAACACCGGGGAGCTGTTTTTT. The rearrangement joins TRBV27 to TRBJ2-2, with D uncertain. Germline V gene sequence: CDR1 MNHEY, CDR2 SMNVEV (reference sequence). With 6 bases removed from V and 2 bases from J, the gap between germline ends came to 7 bases. This CDR3 has 13 residues.

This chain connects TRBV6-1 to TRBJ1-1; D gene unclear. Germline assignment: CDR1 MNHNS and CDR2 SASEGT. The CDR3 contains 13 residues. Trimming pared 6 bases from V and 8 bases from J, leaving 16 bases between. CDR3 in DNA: TGTGCCAGCAGAAACCCCAATCCGGGGGAAGCTTTCTTT. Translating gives CASRNPNPGEAFF.

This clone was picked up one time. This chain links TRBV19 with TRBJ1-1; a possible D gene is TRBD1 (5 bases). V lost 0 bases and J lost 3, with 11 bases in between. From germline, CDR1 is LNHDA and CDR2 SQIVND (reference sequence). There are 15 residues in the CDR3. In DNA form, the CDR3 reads TGTGCCAGTAGTATAGAATTGGGACTGCACACTGAAGCTTTCTTT. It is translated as CASSIELGLHTEAFF.

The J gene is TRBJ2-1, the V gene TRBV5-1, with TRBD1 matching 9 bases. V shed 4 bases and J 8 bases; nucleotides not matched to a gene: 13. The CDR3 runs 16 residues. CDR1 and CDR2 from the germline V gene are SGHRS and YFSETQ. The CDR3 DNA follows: TGCGCCAGCAGCCGGAGCGGGACAGGGTTGATAGATGAGCAGTTCTTC. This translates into CASSRSGTGLIDEQFF.

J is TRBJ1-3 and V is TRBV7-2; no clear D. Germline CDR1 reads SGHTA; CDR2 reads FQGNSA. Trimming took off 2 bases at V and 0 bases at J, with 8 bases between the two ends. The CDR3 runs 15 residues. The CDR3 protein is CASSLFVSSGNTIYF. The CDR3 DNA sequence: TGTGCCAGCAGCTTATTTGTCAGCTCTGGAAACACCATATATTTT.

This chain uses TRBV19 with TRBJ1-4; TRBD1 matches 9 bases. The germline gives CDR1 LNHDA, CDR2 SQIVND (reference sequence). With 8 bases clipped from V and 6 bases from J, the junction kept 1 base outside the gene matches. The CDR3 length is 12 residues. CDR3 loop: CASGDRDEKLFF. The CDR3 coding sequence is TGTGCCAGTGGGGACAGGGATGAAAAACTGTTTTTT.

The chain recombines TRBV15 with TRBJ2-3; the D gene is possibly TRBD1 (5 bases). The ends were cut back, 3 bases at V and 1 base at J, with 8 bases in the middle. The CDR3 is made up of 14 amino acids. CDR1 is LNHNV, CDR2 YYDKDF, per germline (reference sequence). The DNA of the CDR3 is TGTGCCACCAGCAGGGTGACAGGCACAGATACGCAGTATTTT. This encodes CATSRVTGTDTQYF.

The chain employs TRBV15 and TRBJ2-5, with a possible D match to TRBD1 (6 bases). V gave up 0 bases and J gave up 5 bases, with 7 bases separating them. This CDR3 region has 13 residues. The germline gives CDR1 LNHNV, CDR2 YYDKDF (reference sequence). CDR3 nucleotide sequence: TGTGCCACCAGCAGAGACGGACAGGAGACCCAGTACTTC. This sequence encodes CATSRDGQETQYF.

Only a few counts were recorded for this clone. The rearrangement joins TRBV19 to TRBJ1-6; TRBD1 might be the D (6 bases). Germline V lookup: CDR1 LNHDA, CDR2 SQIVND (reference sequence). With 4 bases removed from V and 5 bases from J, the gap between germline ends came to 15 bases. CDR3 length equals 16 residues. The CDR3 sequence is CASSTSRTENNSPLHF. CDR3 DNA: TGTGCCAGTAGTACCTCCCGGACAGAGAATAATTCACCCCTCCACTTT.